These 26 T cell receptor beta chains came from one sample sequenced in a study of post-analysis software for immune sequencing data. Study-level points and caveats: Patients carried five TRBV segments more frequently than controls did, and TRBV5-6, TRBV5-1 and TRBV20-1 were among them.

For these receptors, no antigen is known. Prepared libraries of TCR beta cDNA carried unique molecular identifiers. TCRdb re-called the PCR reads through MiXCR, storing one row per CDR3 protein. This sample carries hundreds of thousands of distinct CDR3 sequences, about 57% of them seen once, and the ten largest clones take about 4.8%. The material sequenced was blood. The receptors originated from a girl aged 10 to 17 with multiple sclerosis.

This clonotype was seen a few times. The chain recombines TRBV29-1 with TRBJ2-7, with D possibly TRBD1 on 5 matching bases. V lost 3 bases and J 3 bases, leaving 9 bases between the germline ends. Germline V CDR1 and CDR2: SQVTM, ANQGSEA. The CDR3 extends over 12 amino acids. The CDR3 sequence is CSVETVNYEQYF. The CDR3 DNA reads TGCAGCGTTGAGACAGTGAACTACGAGCAGTACTTC.

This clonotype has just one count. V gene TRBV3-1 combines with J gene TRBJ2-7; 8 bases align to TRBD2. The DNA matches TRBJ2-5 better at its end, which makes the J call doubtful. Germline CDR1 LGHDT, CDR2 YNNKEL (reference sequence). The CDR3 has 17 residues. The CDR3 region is CASSQMTGGPSEETQYF. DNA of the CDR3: TGTGCCAGCAGCCAGATGACGGGAGGGCCGAGTGAGGAGACCCAGTACTTC.

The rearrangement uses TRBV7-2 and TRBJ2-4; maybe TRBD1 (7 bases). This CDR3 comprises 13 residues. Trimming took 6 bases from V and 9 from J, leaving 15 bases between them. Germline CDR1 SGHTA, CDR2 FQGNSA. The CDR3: CASSSRGASIQYF. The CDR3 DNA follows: TGTGCCAGCAGTTCCAGGGGGGCCAGCATTCAGTACTTC.

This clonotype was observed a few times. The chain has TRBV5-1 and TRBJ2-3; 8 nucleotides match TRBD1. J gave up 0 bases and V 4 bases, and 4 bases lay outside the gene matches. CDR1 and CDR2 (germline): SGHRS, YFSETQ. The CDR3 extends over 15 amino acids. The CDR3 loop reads CASSQTGASTDTQYF. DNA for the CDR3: TGCGCCAGCAGCCAGACAGGGGCCAGCACAGATACGCAGTATTTT.

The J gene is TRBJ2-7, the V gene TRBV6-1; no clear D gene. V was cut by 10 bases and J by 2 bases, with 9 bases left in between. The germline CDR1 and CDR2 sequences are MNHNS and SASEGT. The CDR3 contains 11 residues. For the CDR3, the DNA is TGTGCCACTACAATCGCCTACGAGCAGTACTTC. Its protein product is CATTIAYEQYF.

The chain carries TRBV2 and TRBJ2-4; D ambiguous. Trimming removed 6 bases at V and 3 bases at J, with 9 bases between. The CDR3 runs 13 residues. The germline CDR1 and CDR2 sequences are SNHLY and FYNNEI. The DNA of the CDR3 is TGTGCCAGCAGAAACAAGGGCAAAAACATTCAGTACTTC. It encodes CASRNKGKNIQYF.

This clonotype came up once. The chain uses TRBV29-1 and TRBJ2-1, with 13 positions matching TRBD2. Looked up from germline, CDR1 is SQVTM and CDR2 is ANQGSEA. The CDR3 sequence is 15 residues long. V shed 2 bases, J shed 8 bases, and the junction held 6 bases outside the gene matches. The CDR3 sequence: CSVERLAGGSYEQFF. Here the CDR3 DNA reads TGCAGCGTTGAACGACTAGCGGGGGGTAGCTATGAGCAGTTCTTC.

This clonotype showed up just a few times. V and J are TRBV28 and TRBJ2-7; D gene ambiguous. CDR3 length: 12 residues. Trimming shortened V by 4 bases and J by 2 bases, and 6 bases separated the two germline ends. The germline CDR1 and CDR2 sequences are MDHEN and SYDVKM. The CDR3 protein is CASSYQTYEQYF. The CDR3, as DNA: TGTGCCAGCAGTTATCAAACCTACGAGCAGTACTTC.

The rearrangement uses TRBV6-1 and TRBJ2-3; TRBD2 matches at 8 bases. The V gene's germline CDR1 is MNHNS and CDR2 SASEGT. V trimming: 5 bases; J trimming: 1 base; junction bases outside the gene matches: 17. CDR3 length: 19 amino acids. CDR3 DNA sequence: TGTGCCAGCAGTACCGGGGGGCGGGGGGCCCATTATGGCACAGATACGCAGTATTTT. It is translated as CASSTGGRGAHYGTDTQYF.

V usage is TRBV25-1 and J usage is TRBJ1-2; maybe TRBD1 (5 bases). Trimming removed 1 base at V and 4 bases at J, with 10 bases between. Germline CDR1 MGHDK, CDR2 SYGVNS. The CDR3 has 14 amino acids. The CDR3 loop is CASSEWDGAYGYTF. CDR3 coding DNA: TGTGCCAGCAGTGAATGGGACGGAGCCTATGGCTACACCTTC.

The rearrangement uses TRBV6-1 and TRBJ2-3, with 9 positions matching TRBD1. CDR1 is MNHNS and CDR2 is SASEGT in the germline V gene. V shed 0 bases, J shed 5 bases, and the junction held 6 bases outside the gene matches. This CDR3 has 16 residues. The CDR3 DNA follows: TGTGCCAGCAGTGAAGCTTGGGACAGGGCCAAAGATACGCAGTATTTT. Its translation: CASSEAWDRAKDTQYF.

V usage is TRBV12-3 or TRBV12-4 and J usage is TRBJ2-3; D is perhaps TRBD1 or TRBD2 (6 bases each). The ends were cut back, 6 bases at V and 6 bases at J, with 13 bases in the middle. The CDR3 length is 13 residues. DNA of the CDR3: TGTGCCAGCAGGATCCCGGGGGCGGATACGCAGTATTTT. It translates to CASRIPGADTQYF.

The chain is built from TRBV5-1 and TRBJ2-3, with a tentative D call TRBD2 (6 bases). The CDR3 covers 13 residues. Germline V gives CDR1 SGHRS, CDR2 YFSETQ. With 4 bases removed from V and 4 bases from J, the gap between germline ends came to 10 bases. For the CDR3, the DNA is TGCGCCAGCAGCCAGGAGGGACCAGATACGCAGTATTTT. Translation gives CASSQEGPDTQYF. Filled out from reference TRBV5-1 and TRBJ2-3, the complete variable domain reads KAGVTQTPRYLIKTRGQQVTLSCSPISGHRSVSWYQQTPGQGLQFLFEYFSETQRNKGNFPGRFSGRQFSNSRSEMNVSTLELGDSALYLCASSQEGPDTQYFGPGTRLTVL.

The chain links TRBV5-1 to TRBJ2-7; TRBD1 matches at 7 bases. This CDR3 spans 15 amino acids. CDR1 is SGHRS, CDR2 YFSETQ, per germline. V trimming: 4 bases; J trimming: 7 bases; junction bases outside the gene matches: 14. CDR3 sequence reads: CASSTGQEGYREQYF. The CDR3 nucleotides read TGCGCCAGCAGCACCGGACAGGAAGGATATCGGGAGCAGTACTTC.

CDR3 sequence: CASSLGVTGPTGSYEQYF. In DNA, the CDR3 is TGTGCCAGCAGCTTAGGCGTAACGGGGCCGACGGGGTCCTACGAGCAGTACTTC. The rearrangement links TRBV7-9 to TRBJ2-7; TRBD1 or TRBD2 may be the D gene (5 bases each). V lost 1 base and J 1 base, leaving 20 bases between the germline ends. This CDR3 is 18 amino acids long. The germline CDR1 and CDR2 sequences are SEHNR and FQNEAQ (reference sequence). Combining the CDR3 with reference TRBV7-9 and TRBJ2-7 gives the whole variable domain DTGVSQNPRHKITKRGQNVTFRCDPISEHNRLYWYRQTLGQGPEFLTYFQNEAQLEKSRLLSDRFSAERPKGSFSTLEIQRTEQGDSAMYLCASSLGVTGPTGSYEQYFGPGTRLTVT.

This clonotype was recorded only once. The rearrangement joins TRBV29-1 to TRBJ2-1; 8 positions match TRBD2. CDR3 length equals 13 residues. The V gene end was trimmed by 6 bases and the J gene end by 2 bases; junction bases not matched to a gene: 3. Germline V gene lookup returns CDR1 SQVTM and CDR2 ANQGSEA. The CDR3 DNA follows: TGCAGCGTCGAGGGACTAGCCTACAATGAGCAGTTCTTC. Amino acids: CSVEGLAYNEQFF.

Here the CDR3 reads CASSPLQWDRGRLHEQYF. The CDR3 DNA is TGTGCCAGCAGCCCGCTCCAATGGGACAGGGGGCGCTTGCACGAGCAGTACTTC. This rearrangement joins TRBV4-2 to TRBJ2-4; TRBD1 agrees at 12 bases. The J call could be wrong; TRBJ2-7 is a better fit for the DNA end. The CDR3 totals 18 residues. Germline CDR1 and CDR2: LGHNA and YNFKEQ.

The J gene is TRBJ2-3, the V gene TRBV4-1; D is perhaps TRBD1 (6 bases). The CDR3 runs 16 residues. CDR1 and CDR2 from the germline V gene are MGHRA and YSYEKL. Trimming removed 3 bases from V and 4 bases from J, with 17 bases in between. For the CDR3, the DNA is TGCGCCAGCAGCCACCGATCCGGACAGATCGCAGATACGCAGTATTTT. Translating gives CASSHRSGQIADTQYF.

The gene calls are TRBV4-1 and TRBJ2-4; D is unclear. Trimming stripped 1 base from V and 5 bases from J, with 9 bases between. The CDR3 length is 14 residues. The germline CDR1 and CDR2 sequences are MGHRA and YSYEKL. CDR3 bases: TGCGCCAGCAGCCAAGTTGGCACGGAAAACATTCAGTACTTC. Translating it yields CASSQVGTENIQYF.

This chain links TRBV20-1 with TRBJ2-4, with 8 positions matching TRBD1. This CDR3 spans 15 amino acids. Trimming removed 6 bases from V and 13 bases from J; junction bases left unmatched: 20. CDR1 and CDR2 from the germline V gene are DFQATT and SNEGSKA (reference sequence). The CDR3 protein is CSASVPKDRAWGQYF. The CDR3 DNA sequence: TGCAGTGCAAGCGTACCAAAGGACAGGGCCTGGGGGCAGTACTTC.

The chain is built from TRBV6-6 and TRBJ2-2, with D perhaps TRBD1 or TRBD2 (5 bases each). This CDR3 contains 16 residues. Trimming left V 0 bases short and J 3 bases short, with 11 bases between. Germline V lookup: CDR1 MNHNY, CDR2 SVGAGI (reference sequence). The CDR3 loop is CASSYSPGRDTGELFF. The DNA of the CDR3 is TGTGCCAGCAGTTACTCCCCGGGGCGGGACACCGGGGAGCTGTTTTTT.

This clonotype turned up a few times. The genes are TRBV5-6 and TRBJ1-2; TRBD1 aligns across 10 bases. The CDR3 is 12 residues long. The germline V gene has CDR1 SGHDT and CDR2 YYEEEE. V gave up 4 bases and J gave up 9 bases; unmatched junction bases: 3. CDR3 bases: TGTGCCAGCAGCCGGACAGGGGGAAGCTACACCTTC. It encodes CASSRTGGSYTF.

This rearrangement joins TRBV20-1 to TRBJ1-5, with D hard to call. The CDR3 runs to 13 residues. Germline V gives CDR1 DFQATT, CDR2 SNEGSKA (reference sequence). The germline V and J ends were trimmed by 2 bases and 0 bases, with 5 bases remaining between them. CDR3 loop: CSARSYSNQPQHF. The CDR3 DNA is TGCAGTGCTAGATCTTATAGCAATCAGCCCCAGCATTTT.

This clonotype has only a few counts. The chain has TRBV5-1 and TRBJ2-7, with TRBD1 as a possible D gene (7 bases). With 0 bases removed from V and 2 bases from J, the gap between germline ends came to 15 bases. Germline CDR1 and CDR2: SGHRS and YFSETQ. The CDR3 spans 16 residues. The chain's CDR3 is CASSLGTARGAYEQYF. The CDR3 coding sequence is TGCGCCAGCAGCTTGGGGACAGCCAGGGGGGCCTACGAGCAGTACTTC.

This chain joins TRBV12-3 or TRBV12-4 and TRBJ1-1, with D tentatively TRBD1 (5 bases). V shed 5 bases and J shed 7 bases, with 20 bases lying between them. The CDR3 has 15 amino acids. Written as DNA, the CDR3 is TGTGCCAGCAGTAGGGGACTGGGACGGAATATTGAAGCTTTCTTT. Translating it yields CASSRGLGRNIEAFF.

The CDR3 spells CASSLGWTSGRVSSYEQYF. For the CDR3, the DNA is TGTGCCAGCAGTTTAGGTTGGACTAGCGGGAGGGTCTCCTCCTACGAGCAGTACTTC. V gene TRBV27 combines with J gene TRBJ2-7; 15 bases match TRBD2. Germline V gene data show CDR1 as MNHEY and CDR2 as SMNVEV (reference sequence). Germline trimming cut 2 bases from V and 0 bases from J; bases unmatched to any gene: 8. This CDR3 region has 19 residues.